This note documents a single T cell receptor beta chain sequence. The clone's antigen remains unknown. No base quality information exists; no much larger clone differs at one position. The trial excluded patients who had a history of autoimmune disease or who were on systemic immunosuppression. In every dose cohort, peripheral blood was drawn for TCR sequencing at baseline, cycle 4 day 1, and cycle 7 day 1. Samples were obtained from an open-label, multicenter, first-in-human phase I dose-escalation trial of ivuxolimab. Adults with locally advanced or metastatic melanoma, renal cell, hepatocellular, or head and neck squamous cell carcinoma were enrolled in the trial. CD4+ and CD8+ T cells were sorted separately from peripheral blood before TCR sequencing. The data were taken from a study of OX40 agonist ivuxolimab in advanced cancers. As for the study more broadly: The costimulatory receptor OX40 (CD134) was targeted by ivuxolimab, a fully human IgG2 agonistic monoclonal antibody. Intravenous ivuxolimab was administered to patients every 2 weeks at six dose levels: 0.01, 0.1, 0.3, 1.5, 3 and 10 mg/kg. Among the 52 dose-escalation patients, some 20 had hepatocellular carcinoma, some 15 melanoma, 9 renal cell carcinoma and 9 head and neck cancer. A male proportion of roughly 85% and a mean age of around 60 years, ranging from 23 to 79, were recorded for the dose-escalation cohort. Prior anti-PD-1, anti-PD-L1 or anti-CTLA-4 therapy was permitted, and checkpoint inhibitors had been received by about two fifths of dose-escalation patients. Three dose-escalation patients achieved partial responses, one with hepatocellular carcinoma and two with cutaneous melanoma. Peripheral TCRbeta sequencing was intended to test whether TCR sequence diversity was altered and clonal T-cell expansion was caused by ivuxolimab. The paper describes the monotherapy dose-escalation part (N of about 52 patients) of the phase I trial of ivuxolimab. What the study reported, not specific to this receptor: In the 0.1-3.0 mg/kg groups, partial responders had among the lowest normalized peripheral clonal expansion, particularly in CD8+ T cells. At doses of 0.1 to 3.0 mg/kg, clonal expansion of both CD4+ and CD8+ T cells in blood was seen between baseline and week 6. After ivuxolimab, expanded clones were on average more numerous among CD8+ T cells than among CD4+ T cells. The antigen specificity of the peripheral T cells that underwent clonal expansion was not determined. Low levels of normalized T-cell clonal expansion were also seen in some nonresponding patients.

Genomic DNA was extracted from sorted cells for sequencing of the TCRbeta CDR3 region. TCRbeta CDR3 regions were sequenced using the immunoSEQ Assay. What TCRdb holds here is the immuneACCESS table cut down to in-frame rearrangements. Part of the clones is not present; checked against another copy, under half of the missing clones reflect an unresolved V gene, and the others are unexplained. Across this sample there are about 46,000 clones, with approximately 80% seen only once. In total, the top ten clones hold about 3.9% of the sample. The CDR3, cysteine through phenylalanine, is 13 amino acids long. Only the CDR3 DNA is retained, 39 bases long and in frame from the first base. The V end loses 5 bases and the J end loses 4 bases, and a stretch of 11 bases separates them.

The sequence derives from an adult with an advanced solid tumor such as melanoma, head and neck, liver or kidney cancer. The chain is assembled from TRBV6-7 and TRBJ1-1, and TRBD1 may be the D gene, going by 6 matching bases. TRBV6-7 is placed among ORFs of uncertain function. This specimen consisted of CD4+ or CD8+ T cells sorted from blood, obtained in a trial of the OX40 agonist ivuxolimab. For the CDR3, the sequence is CASSKQGVTEAFF. The bases read TGTGCCAGCAGTAAACAGGGTGTCACTGAAGCTTTCTTT.